This is a list of T cell receptor beta chains from one sample in a study of blood T cell repertoires in COVID-19. The assay was immunoSEQ multiplex PCR, and TCRdb's table has in-frame clones only and misses some. The sample carries 250,000 or so clones, more than 75% recorded once. The sequenced sample was peripheral blood. Receptor source: a woman in her fifties or sixties with COVID-19, enrolled during active disease. Both conserved end residues are part of each CDR3. A D gene is named only where the DNA matches it firmly. Size is omitted from some rows. Given values are once, few, many or a class for expanded clones.

j_call d_call clone_size v_call cdr3_aa cdr3_nt
TRBJ2-4 TRBD2 NA TRBV4-2 CASSQERLAGGLAKNIQYF TGTGCCAGCAGCCAAGAGAGGCTAGCGGGAGGCCTTGCCAAAAACATTCAGTACTTC
TRBJ2-5 TRBD2 NA TRBV28 CASSLSPSGRGDGETQYF TGTGCCAGCAGTTTATCCCCTAGCGGGAGGGGGGATGGAGAGACCCAGTACTTC
TRBJ1-2 TRBD1 once TRBV6-5 CASSTQGAPGYGYTF TGTGCCAGCAGTACTCAGGGGGCGCCCGGCTATGGCTACACCTTC
TRBJ2-1 NA NA TRBV19 CASSTQTGDEQFF TGTGCCAGTAGTACCCAGACGGGGGATGAGCAGTTCTTC
TRBJ2-1 NA few TRBV19 CASSPRTGRTYNEQFF TGTGCCAGTAGTCCCCGGACTGGGAGAACATACAATGAGCAGTTCTTC
TRBJ1-3 NA NA TRBV7-6 CASSLVGTGAGNTIYF TGTGCCAGCAGCTTAGTGGGTACCGGGGCTGGAAACACCATATATTTT
TRBJ2-7 TRBD1 NA TRBV6-1 CASSEATGGWHEQYF TGTGCCAGCAGTGAAGCGACAGGGGGATGGCACGAGCAGTACTTC
TRBJ1-5 NA NA TRBV6-4 CASSVDSNQPQHF TGTGCCAGCAGTGTAGATAGCAATCAGCCCCAGCATTTT
TRBJ1-6 NA NA TRBV30 CAWSQGNPSYNSPLHF TGTGCCTGGAGTCAGGGGAATCCTTCCTATAATTCACCCCTCCACTTT
TRBJ2-1 TRBD1 NA TRBV19 CASSIPTGSLSYNEQFF TGTGCCAGTAGTATCCCGACAGGGAGTCTTTCCTACAATGAGCAGTTCTTC
TRBJ2-3 TRBD2 NA TRBV30 CASGLAGGVGTDTQYF TGTGCCTCCGGACTAGCGGGAGGGGTGGGCACAGATACGCAGTATTTT
TRBJ2-7 NA few TRBV7-9 CASSSDRYNRYEQYF TGTGCCAGCAGCAGTGACAGGTACAATCGTTACGAGCAGTACTTC
TRBJ1-2 NA NA TRBV12-3/TRBV12-4 CASLEAGRSGYTF TGTGCCAGCCTCGAAGCGGGTAGGAGTGGCTACACCTTC
TRBJ2-1 TRBD2 NA TRBV28 CASSALAGVLNEQFF TGTGCCAGCAGTGCACTAGCGGGAGTTTTGAATGAGCAGTTCTTC
TRBJ1-1 TRBD1 NA TRBV6-2/TRBV6-3 CASSLPRGPTEAFF TGTGCCAGCAGTCTCCCCAGGGGGCCCACTGAAGCTTTCTTT
TRBJ2-7 TRBD2 few TRBV5-4 CASSLKASGSYEQYF TGTGCCAGCAGCCTTAAGGCTAGCGGCTCCTACGAGCAGTACTTC
TRBJ2-5 NA NA TRBV19 CASSVGSRKETQYF TGTGCCAGTAGTGTGGGCAGCAGAAAAGAGACCCAGTACTTC
TRBJ2-1 NA NA TRBV5-6 CASSLNPGANEQFF TGTGCCAGCAGCCTTAACCCCGGAGCGAATGAGCAGTTCTTC
TRBJ2-6 TRBD1 once TRBV30 CAWSKGQGPSSGANVLTF TGTGCCTGGAGTAAGGGACAGGGGCCCAGCTCTGGGGCCAACGTCCTGACTTTC
TRBJ1-2 TRBD1 NA TRBV28 CASSLRDRPFYGYTF TGTGCCAGCAGTCTCCGGGACAGGCCTTTCTATGGCTACACCTTC
TRBJ2-3 NA NA TRBV24-1 CATSDLTDVRGTQYF TGTGCCACCAGTGATTTGACGGACGTACGGGGTACGCAGTATTTT
TRBJ2-3 NA NA TRBV7-5 CARSARERETDTQYF TGTGCCAGAAGCGCGAGAGAGCGGGAAACAGATACGCAGTATTTT
TRBJ1-2 TRBD1 NA TRBV5-4 CASNQQGTPVGYTF TGTGCCAGCAATCAACAGGGGACACCTGTGGGCTACACCTTC
TRBJ1-1 NA NA TRBV5-1 CASSPGALNTEAFF TGCGCCAGCAGCCCAGGGGCGTTGAACACTGAAGCTTTCTTT
TRBJ2-3 NA NA TRBV7-2 CASSLSAASRTDTQYF TGTGCCAGCAGCTTGTCGGCGGCCTCACGCACAGATACGCAGTATTTT
TRBJ1-2 NA NA TRBV3-1/TRBV3-2 CASSQGGGGTGGYTF TGTGCCAGCAGCCAAGGGGGTGGAGGGACTGGCGGCTACACCTTC
TRBJ2-5 TRBD1 NA TRBV6-2/TRBV6-3 CASSYRRTGGLETQYF TGTGCCAGCAGTTACCGACGGACAGGGGGCTTGGAGACCCAGTACTTC
TRBJ2-5 TRBD2 NA TRBV10-3 CAISRVTSRETQYF TGTGCCATCAGCCGGGTGACTAGCCGGGAGACCCAGTACTTC